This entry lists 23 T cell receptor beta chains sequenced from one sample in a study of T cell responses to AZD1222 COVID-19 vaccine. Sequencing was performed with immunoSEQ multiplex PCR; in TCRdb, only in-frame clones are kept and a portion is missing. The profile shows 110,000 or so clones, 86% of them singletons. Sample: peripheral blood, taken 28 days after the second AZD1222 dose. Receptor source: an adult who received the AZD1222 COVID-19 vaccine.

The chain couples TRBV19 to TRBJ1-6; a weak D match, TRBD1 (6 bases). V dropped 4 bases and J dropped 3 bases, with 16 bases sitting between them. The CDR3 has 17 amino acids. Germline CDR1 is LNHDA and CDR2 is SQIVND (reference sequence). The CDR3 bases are TGTGCCAGTAGTACGGCAGCACGACAGGTCTATAATTCACCCCTCCACTTT. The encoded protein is CASSTAARQVYNSPLHF.

This CDR3 is CASLGDTEAFF. CDR3 DNA: TGTGCCAGCCTGGGGGACACTGAAGCTTTCTTT. This chain joins TRBV4-2 and TRBJ1-1; tentatively, D is TRBD1 (5 bases). Germline V gene lookup returns CDR1 LGHNA and CDR2 YNFKEQ. The length of the CDR3 is 11 residues. The V and J ends lost 8 bases and 3 bases respectively, with 7 bases between them.

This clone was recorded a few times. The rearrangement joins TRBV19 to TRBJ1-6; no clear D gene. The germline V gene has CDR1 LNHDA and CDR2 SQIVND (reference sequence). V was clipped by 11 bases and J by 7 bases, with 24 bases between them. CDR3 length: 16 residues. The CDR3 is CAVKRVWAFGNSPLHF. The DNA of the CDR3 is TGTGCCGTTAAAAGGGTATGGGCTTTCGGGAATTCACCCCTCCACTTT.

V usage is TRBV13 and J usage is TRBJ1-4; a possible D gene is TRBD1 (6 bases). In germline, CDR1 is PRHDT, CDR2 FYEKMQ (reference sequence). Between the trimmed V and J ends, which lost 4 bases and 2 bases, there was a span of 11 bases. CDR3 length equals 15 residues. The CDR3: CASSYRASTNEKLFF. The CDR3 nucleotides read TGTGCCAGCAGCTACAGGGCCAGTACTAATGAAAAACTGTTTTTT.

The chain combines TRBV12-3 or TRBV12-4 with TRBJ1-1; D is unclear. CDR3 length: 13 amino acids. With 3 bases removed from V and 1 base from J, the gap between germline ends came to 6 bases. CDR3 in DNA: TGTGCCAGCAGTTTCTGGGAGAACACTGAAGCTTTCTTT. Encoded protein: CASSFWENTEAFF.

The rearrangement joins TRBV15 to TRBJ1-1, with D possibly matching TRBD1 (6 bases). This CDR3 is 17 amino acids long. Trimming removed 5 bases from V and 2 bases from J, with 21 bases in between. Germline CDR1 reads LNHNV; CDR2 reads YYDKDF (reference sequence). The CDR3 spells CATSPRRKGTLNTEAFF. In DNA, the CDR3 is TGTGCCACCAGCCCCCGCCGGAAGGGGACACTTAACACTGAAGCTTTCTTT.

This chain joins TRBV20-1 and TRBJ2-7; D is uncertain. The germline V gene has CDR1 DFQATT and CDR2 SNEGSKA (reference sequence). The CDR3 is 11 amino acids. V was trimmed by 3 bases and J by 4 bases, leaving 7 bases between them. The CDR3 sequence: CSASSSYEQYF. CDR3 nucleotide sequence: TGCAGTGCTAGCTCCAGTTACGAGCAGTACTTC.

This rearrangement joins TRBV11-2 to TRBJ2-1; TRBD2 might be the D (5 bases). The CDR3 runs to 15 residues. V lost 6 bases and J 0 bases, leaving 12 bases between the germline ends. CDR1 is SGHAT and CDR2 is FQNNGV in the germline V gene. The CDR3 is CASRISGSSYNEQFF. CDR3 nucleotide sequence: TGTGCCAGCAGAATCAGCGGAAGCTCCTACAATGAGCAGTTCTTC.

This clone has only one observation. CDR3 protein: CASSPGAGALDTQYF. The CDR3 DNA follows: TGTGCCAGCAGCCCCGGGGCGGGGGCTTTAGATACGCAGTATTTT. The chain couples TRBV11-2 to TRBJ2-3, with D tentatively TRBD2 (7 bases). The CDR3 covers 15 residues. Germline V gene sequence: CDR1 SGHAT, CDR2 FQNNGV. V lost 5 bases and J lost 5, with 17 bases in between. The whole variable domain, remainder taken from reference TRBV11-2 and TRBJ2-3, is EAGVAQSPRYKIIEKRQSVAFWCNPISGHATLYWYQQILGQGPKLLIQFQNNGVVDDSQLPKDRFSAERLKGVDSTLKIQPAKLEDSAVYLCASSPGAGALDTQYFGPGTRLTVL.

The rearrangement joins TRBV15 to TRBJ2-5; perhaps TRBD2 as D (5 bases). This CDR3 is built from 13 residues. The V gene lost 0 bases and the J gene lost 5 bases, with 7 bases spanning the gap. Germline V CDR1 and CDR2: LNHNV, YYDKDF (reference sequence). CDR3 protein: CATSRDRGETQYF. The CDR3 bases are TGTGCCACCAGCAGAGATCGCGGGGAGACCCAGTACTTC.

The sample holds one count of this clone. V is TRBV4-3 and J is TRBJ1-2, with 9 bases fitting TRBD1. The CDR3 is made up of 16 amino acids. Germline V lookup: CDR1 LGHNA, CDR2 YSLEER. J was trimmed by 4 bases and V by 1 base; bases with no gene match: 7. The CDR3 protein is CASSQGPGQGFYGYTF. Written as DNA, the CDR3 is TGCGCCAGCAGCCAAGGCCCGGGACAGGGTTTCTATGGCTACACCTTC.

CDR3 residues: CAINGGYGYTF. The CDR3 DNA sequence: TGTGCCATCAATGGGGGCTATGGCTACACCTTC. The J gene is TRBJ1-2, the V gene TRBV10-3; the D gene is possibly TRBD1 (5 bases). Trimming cost V 7 bases and J 4 bases, with 7 bases left between them. Germline V gene sequence: CDR1 ENHRY, CDR2 SYGVKD. The CDR3 has 11 residues.

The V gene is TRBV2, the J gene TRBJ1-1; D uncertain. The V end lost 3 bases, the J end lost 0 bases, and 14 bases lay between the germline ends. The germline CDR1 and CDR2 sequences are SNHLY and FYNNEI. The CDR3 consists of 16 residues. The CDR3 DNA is TGTGCCAGCAGTGATCGGGCGGCCAGTTTGAACACTGAAGCTTTCTTT. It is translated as CASSDRAASLNTEAFF.

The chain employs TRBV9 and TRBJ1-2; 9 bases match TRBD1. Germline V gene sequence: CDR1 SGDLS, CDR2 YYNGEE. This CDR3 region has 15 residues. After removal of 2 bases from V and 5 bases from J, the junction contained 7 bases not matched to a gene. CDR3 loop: CASSVGTGLTYGYTF. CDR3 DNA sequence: TGTGCCAGCAGCGTGGGGACAGGGTTGACATATGGCTACACCTTC.

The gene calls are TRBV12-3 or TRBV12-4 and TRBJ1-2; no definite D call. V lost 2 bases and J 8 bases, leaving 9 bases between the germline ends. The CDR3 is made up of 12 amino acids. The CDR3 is CASSLTQLGYTF. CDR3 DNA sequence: TGTGCCAGCAGTTTAACCCAACTCGGCTACACCTTC.

As DNA, the CDR3 is TGTGCCAGCAGCTTGCCACGGGGGCACATTCAGTACTTC. It yields the protein CASSLPRGHIQYF. This chain uses TRBV5-4 with TRBJ2-4; D might be TRBD1 or TRBD2, each matching 6 bases. This CDR3 has 13 residues. Per germline, CDR1 SGHNT and CDR2 YYREEE (reference sequence). Trimming shortened V by 1 base and J by 8 bases, and 10 bases separated the two germline ends.

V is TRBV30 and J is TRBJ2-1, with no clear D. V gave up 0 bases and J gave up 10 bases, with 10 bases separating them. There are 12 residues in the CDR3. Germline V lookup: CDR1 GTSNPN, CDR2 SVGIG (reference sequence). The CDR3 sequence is CAWSVTPTEQFF. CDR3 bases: TGTGCCTGGAGTGTAACCCCAACCGAGCAGTTCTTC.

CDR3 in amino acids: CASSQGGPAADTQYF. The CDR3 nucleotides are TGTGCCAGCAGCCAAGGCGGGCCCGCCGCAGATACGCAGTATTTT. V and J are TRBV3-1 (or the pseudogene TRBV3-2) and TRBJ2-3; tentatively, D is TRBD2 (5 bases). The CDR3 contains 15 residues. Germline V gene data show CDR1 as LGHDT and CDR2 as YNNKEL (reference sequence). V was trimmed by 1 base and J by 4 bases, leaving 12 bases between them.

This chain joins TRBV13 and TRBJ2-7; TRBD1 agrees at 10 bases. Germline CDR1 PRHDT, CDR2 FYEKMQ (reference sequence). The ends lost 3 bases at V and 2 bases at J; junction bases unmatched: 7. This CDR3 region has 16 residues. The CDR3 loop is CASSLGSGQGTYEQYF. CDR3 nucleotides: TGTGCCAGCAGCTTGGGGTCGGGACAGGGGACCTACGAGCAGTACTTC.

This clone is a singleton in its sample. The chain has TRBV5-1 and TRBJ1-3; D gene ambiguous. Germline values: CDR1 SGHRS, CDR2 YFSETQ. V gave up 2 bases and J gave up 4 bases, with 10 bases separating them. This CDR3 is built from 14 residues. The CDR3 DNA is TGCGCCAGCAGCTTCAACAGTTTAGGAAACACCATATATTTT. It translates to CASSFNSLGNTIYF.

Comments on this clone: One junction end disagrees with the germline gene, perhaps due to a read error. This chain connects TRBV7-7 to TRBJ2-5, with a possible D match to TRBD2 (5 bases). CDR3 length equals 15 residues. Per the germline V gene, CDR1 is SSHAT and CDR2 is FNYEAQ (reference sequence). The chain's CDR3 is CASSLDRGTQETQYF. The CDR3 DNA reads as TGTGCTAGCAGCTTAGACCGGGGTACCCAAGAGACCCAGTACTTC.

The CDR3 bases are TGTGCCAGCAGCCAAGCGGGGGGGCCCAGCGGGGAGCTGTTTTTT. It yields the protein CASSQAGGPSGELFF. The rearrangement links TRBV4-2 to TRBJ2-2, with TRBD2 matching over 8 bases. The CDR3 loop spans 15 amino acids. Germline V gives CDR1 LGHNA, CDR2 YNFKEQ. The ends lost 1 base at V and 7 bases at J; junction bases unmatched: 5.

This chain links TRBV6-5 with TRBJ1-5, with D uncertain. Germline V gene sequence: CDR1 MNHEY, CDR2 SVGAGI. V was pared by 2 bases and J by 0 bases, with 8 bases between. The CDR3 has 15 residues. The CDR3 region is CASSYRRYSNQPQHF. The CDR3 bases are TGTGCCAGCAGTTACCGACGGTATAGCAATCAGCCCCAGCATTTT.